These 29 T cell receptor beta chains originate from one sample sequenced in a study of cytomegalovirus exposure and HLA in healthy donors. Amplification used 60 Vbeta primers and 13 Jbeta primers. Profiling relied on immunoSEQ multiplex PCR, and the TCRdb table lists in-frame clones only, not all of them. The sample includes around 200,000 clones, 60% to 80% of them seen just once. The sample taken for sequencing was PBMCs. The receptors come from a woman between 25 and 40 years old in good health and CMV-seropositive.

The chain links TRBV27 to TRBJ1-2; 7 positions match TRBD1. V was pared by 3 bases and J by 4 bases, with 8 bases of the junction left unmatched. Germline V lookup: CDR1 MNHEY, CDR2 SMNVEV (reference sequence). The CDR3 sequence is 15 residues long. The CDR3 DNA follows: TGTGCCAGCAGTTTTGCGGACAGGCCTTCCTATGGCTACACCTTC. It encodes CASSFADRPSYGYTF.

About this clone: This CDR3 is also generated by other DNA sequences in the sample. The CDR3 bases are TGTGCCAGCAGCTTAGACAGGGACAATGAGCAGTTCTTC. Amino acid sequence: CASSLDRDNEQFF. The genes are TRBV7-9 and TRBJ2-1; TRBD1 is a possible D gene (6 bases). Per germline, CDR1 SEHNR and CDR2 FQNEAQ (reference sequence). V was cut by 1 base and J by 5 bases, with 6 bases left in between. The CDR3 sequence is 13 residues long.

This clone was recorded only once. The rearrangement links TRBV11-2 to TRBJ1-2; 7 nucleotides align to TRBD1. Germline V lookup: CDR1 SGHAT, CDR2 FQNNGV. After removal of 6 bases from V and 0 bases from J, the junction contained 10 bases not matched to a gene. This CDR3 is built from 16 residues. The DNA of the CDR3 is TGTGCCAGCAGACATATAAGACAGGGCGCTAACTATGGCTACACCTTC. It codes for CASRHIRQGANYGYTF. The full variable domain, in which reference TRBV11-2 and TRBJ1-2 provide the parts outside the CDR3, is EAGVAQSPRYKIIEKRQSVAFWCNPISGHATLYWYQQILGQGPKLLIQFQNNGVVDDSQLPKDRFSAERLKGVDSTLKIQPAKLEDSAVYLCASRHIRQGANYGYTFGSGTRLTVV.

V is TRBV10-3 and J is TRBJ2-2; TRBD2 matches 13 bases. The V gene's germline CDR1 is ENHRY and CDR2 SYGVKD. The trim removed 5 bases at V and 7 bases at J, leaving 10 bases unmatched. This CDR3 is 17 amino acids long. In DNA, the CDR3 is TGTGCCATCAGTTCCGGGACTAGCGGGATTTCCAACGGGGAGCTGTTTTTT. Translating gives CAISSGTSGISNGELFF.

The chain is built from TRBV4-2 and TRBJ2-4, with 10 bases fitting TRBD2. V shed 0 bases and J 6 bases; nucleotides not matched to a gene: 5. The CDR3 spans 16 residues. Germline V CDR1 and CDR2: LGHNA, YNFKEQ. CDR3 nucleotide sequence: TGTGCCAGCAGCCAAGAGGCTAGCGGGAGTCCAAACATTCAGTACTTC. Its translation: CASSQEASGSPNIQYF.

This clone was detected only a few times. The rearrangement uses TRBV4-1 and TRBJ2-7; tentatively, D is TRBD2 (7 bases). The CDR3 contains 15 residues. CDR1 MGHRA and CDR2 YSYEKL come from the germline V gene. V lost 6 bases, J lost 4 bases, and 19 bases lay in between. CDR3 bases: TGCGCCAGCAGTCTATCAGGGGAGGGCACTTACGAGCAGTACTTC. This sequence encodes CASSLSGEGTYEQYF.

This clone came up once. CDR3 nucleotide sequence: TGTGCCAGCAGCAGGGGGGGCTCTAGCTCTGGGGCCAACGTCCTGACTTTC. Its translation: CASSRGGSSSGANVLTF. The chain joins TRBV7-9 to TRBJ2-6, with D perhaps matching TRBD2 (7 bases). V gave up 5 bases and J gave up 0 bases, with 14 bases separating them. This CDR3 has 17 amino acids. The germline CDR1 and CDR2 sequences are SEHNR and FQNEAQ (reference sequence).

This chain joins TRBV7-2 and TRBJ2-1; the D gene is possibly TRBD2 (6 bases). V lost 4 bases to trimming and J lost 3 bases, with 13 bases between them. The CDR3 runs 15 residues. The germline V gene encodes CDR1 SGHTA and CDR2 FQGNSA. The CDR3 protein is CASSSGAPIYNEQFF. In DNA form, the CDR3 reads TGTGCCAGCAGCTCGGGAGCCCCAATCTACAATGAGCAGTTCTTC.

The rearrangement joins TRBV7-9 to TRBJ2-3, with D possibly TRBD2 on 5 matching bases. Per germline, CDR1 SEHNR and CDR2 FQNEAQ (reference sequence). The CDR3 length is 19 residues. Trimming left V 4 bases short and J 1 base short, with 24 bases between. DNA of the CDR3: TGTGCCAGCAGCTATCCCAACAGCGGATTCTCTTCGGGCACAGATACGCAGTATTTT. Residues: CASSYPNSGFSSGTDTQYF.

The chain has TRBV10-2 and TRBJ2-2; 8 bases are a match to TRBD1. The CDR3 contains 17 residues. Germline trimming cut 2 bases from V and 2 bases from J; bases unmatched to any gene: 7. CDR1 WSHSY and CDR2 SAAADI come from the germline V gene. Written as DNA, the CDR3 is TGCGCCAGCAGTGAGGCACAGGGGGTTGTAAACACCGGGGAGCTGTTTTTT. This sequence encodes CASSEAQGVVNTGELFF.

V usage is TRBV27 and J usage is TRBJ2-7; 11 bases fit TRBD2. The CDR3 loop spans 14 amino acids. V shed 6 bases and J 5 bases; nucleotides not matched to a gene: 6. From germline, CDR1 is MNHEY and CDR2 SMNVEV (reference sequence). Here the CDR3 reads CASRLAGGPDEQYF. The CDR3 DNA reads TGTGCCAGCAGATTAGCGGGAGGGCCCGACGAGCAGTACTTC.

The chain links TRBV5-5 to TRBJ2-1; 7 nucleotides align to TRBD2. The CDR3 runs to 15 residues. Trimming removed 3 bases from V and 0 bases from J; junction bases left unmatched: 3. From germline, CDR1 is SGHKS and CDR2 YYEKEE (reference sequence). The DNA for the CDR3 is TGTGCCAGCAGCTCCGGGGGGAGCTCCTACAATGAGCAGTTCTTC. Its protein is CASSSGGSSYNEQFF.

V gene TRBV5-4 combines with J gene TRBJ2-3; possible D gene TRBD2, 7 bases. Germline CDR1 reads SGHNT; CDR2 reads YYREEE (reference sequence). Deletions cut 0 bases from V and 6 bases from J, with 29 bases between. The CDR3 runs to 20 residues. The CDR3 spells CASSLGPAGAGGRDPDTQYF. The DNA for the CDR3 is TGTGCCAGCAGCTTGGGTCCCGCAGGGGCGGGCGGGAGAGATCCGGATACGCAGTATTTT.

This chain uses TRBV7-9 with TRBJ2-1; 10 bases are a match to TRBD2. Germline CDR1 is SEHNR and CDR2 is FQNEAQ (reference sequence). Trimming removed 2 bases from V and 0 bases from J; junction bases left unmatched: 1. The CDR3 is made up of 16 amino acids. The CDR3 loop is CASSLSGRASYNEQFF. CDR3 nucleotides: TGTGCCAGCAGCTTAAGCGGGAGGGCCTCCTACAATGAGCAGTTCTTC. Full variable domain (outside the CDR3, taken from reference TRBV7-9 and TRBJ2-1): DTGVSQNPRHKITKRGQNVTFRCDPISEHNRLYWYRQTLGQGPEFLTYFQNEAQLEKSRLLSDRFSAERPKGSFSTLEIQRTEQGDSAMYLCASSLSGRASYNEQFFGPGTRLTVL.

This clone has a handful of counts. The chain is built from TRBV19 and TRBJ2-6; a possible D gene is TRBD2 (5 bases). Germline lookup yields CDR1 LNHDA and CDR2 SQIVND (reference sequence). The CDR3 has 16 amino acids. Trimming cost V 0 bases and J 2 bases, with 8 bases left between them. The CDR3 nucleotides are TGTGCCAGTAGTATAGATACGGGGACTGGGGCCAACGTCCTGACTTTC. Amino acid sequence: CASSIDTGTGANVLTF.

The chain combines TRBV9 with TRBJ2-1; TRBD2 is a possible D gene (6 bases). V dropped 3 bases and J dropped 3 bases, with 13 bases sitting between them. CDR3 size: 15 residues. Germline values: CDR1 SGDLS, CDR2 YYNGEE. CDR3 amino acids: CASSANGGNYNEQFF. In nucleotides, the CDR3 is TGTGCCAGCAGCGCTAATGGCGGGAACTACAATGAGCAGTTCTTC.

The chain joins TRBV11-2 to TRBJ2-7; TRBD2 matches at 10 bases. This CDR3 spans 14 amino acids. Germline lookup yields CDR1 SGHAT and CDR2 FQNNGV. Trimming removed 5 bases from V and 8 bases from J; junction bases left unmatched: 9. The CDR3, as DNA: TGTGCCAGCAGCCCGCCCAGCGGGAGGGCCCAGCAGTACTTC. Translated: CASSPPSGRAQQYF.

This rearrangement joins TRBV28 to TRBJ2-7, with D perhaps TRBD1 (6 bases). CDR1 is MDHEN, CDR2 SYDVKM, per germline. Between the trimmed V and J ends, which lost 4 bases and 5 bases, there was a span of 15 bases. The CDR3 spans 14 residues. The CDR3 bases are TGTGCCAGCAGTTCAGGGGTCGGGGTGAACGAGCAGTACTTC. Its protein is CASSSGVGVNEQYF. Drawing the rest from reference TRBV28 and TRBJ2-7, the complete variable domain is DVKVTQSSRYLVKRTGEKVFLECVQDMDHENMFWYRQDPGLGLRLIYFSYDVKMKEKGDIPEGYSVSREKKERFSLILESASTNQTSMYLCASSSGVGVNEQYFGPGTRLTVT.

This clone was counted only a few times. The gene calls are TRBV6-4 and TRBJ2-3; 10 nucleotides align to TRBD2. The CDR3 has 16 amino acids. Germline assignment: CDR1 MRHNA and CDR2 SNTAGT. The junction had 5 bases not matched to a gene; V was cut back by 3 bases and J by 2 bases. The CDR3 loop reads CASSEAGGGATDTQYF. The DNA for the CDR3 is TGTGCCAGCAGTGAAGCGGGAGGGGGAGCCACAGATACGCAGTATTTT.

The V call is TRBV21-1, the J call TRBJ2-7; the D call in the table, TRBD1, was not verified against the DNA. TRBV21-1 has pseudogene status. There are 18 residues in the CDR3. This CDR3 reads CASSKGWKGQRSSYEQYF. The CDR3, as DNA: TGTGCCAGCAGCAAAGGATGGAAGGGACAGAGGAGCTCCTACGAGCAGTACTTC.

The chain recombines TRBV27 with TRBJ2-2; weak D call: TRBD2 (7 bases). Trimming stripped 2 bases from V and 7 bases from J, with 14 bases between. Germline assignment: CDR1 MNHEY and CDR2 SMNVEV (reference sequence). This CDR3 has 15 amino acids. The CDR3 loop is CASSLGAGAHGELFF. CDR3 DNA: TGTGCCAGCAGTTTAGGCGCGGGGGCGCACGGGGAGCTGTTTTTT.

This chain links TRBV5-6 with TRBJ2-1; 9 positions match TRBD2. Per the germline V gene, CDR1 is SGHDT and CDR2 is YYEEEE. Trimming removed 0 bases from V and 6 bases from J; junction bases left unmatched: 10. The CDR3 consists of 17 residues. CDR3: CASSLVAGAPRGNEQFF. The CDR3 coding sequence is TGTGCCAGCAGCTTGGTAGCGGGAGCCCCCAGGGGCAATGAGCAGTTCTTC.

The V gene is TRBV28, the J gene TRBJ2-5; 7 nucleotides line up with TRBD1. The germline V gene encodes CDR1 MDHEN and CDR2 SYDVKM. V was clipped by 4 bases and J by 7 bases; unmatched bases: 6. This CDR3 is 13 amino acids long. The CDR3 nucleotides are TGTGCCAGCAGTTACAGGGGTTTAGGGACCCAGTACTTC. As protein: CASSYRGLGTQYF. Together with reference TRBV28 and TRBJ2-5, the CDR3 gives the full variable domain: DVKVTQSSRYLVKRTGEKVFLECVQDMDHENMFWYRQDPGLGLRLIYFSYDVKMKEKGDIPEGYSVSREKKERFSLILESASTNQTSMYLCASSYRGLGTQYFGPGTRLLVL.

This clone was counted a few times. The J gene is TRBJ2-7, the V gene TRBV27, with 16 positions matching TRBD2. The J segment lost 1 base and the V segment lost 0 bases, leaving 9 bases of the junction unmatched. The CDR3 totals 20 residues. CDR1 is MNHEY, CDR2 SMNVEV, per germline (reference sequence). The CDR3 loop is CASSLSGPGLAGGPSYEQYF. The DNA for the CDR3 is TGTGCCAGCAGTTTATCTGGCCCGGGACTAGCGGGAGGGCCGTCCTACGAGCAGTACTTC.

This chain joins TRBV27 and TRBJ2-6; D is uncertain. CDR1 is MNHEY, CDR2 SMNVEV, per germline (reference sequence). This CDR3 contains 18 residues. V shed 0 bases and J shed 2 bases, with 14 bases lying between them. Written as DNA, the CDR3 is TGTGCCAGCAGTTTATCGGAGACCTCCTTAACTGGGGCCAACGTCCTGACTTTC. Translating gives CASSLSETSLTGANVLTF.

The V gene is TRBV5-1, the J gene TRBJ2-2, with 9 bases matching TRBD1. V shed 3 bases and J 4 bases; nucleotides not matched to a gene: 7. The CDR3 is 16 residues long. Germline CDR1 reads SGHRS; CDR2 reads YFSETQ. CDR3 residues: CASSSEGQGATGELFF. The CDR3 DNA is TGCGCCAGCAGCTCGGAGGGACAGGGAGCCACCGGGGAGCTGTTTTTT.

This clone was picked up a small number of times. The chain joins TRBV4-1 to TRBJ2-7, with 9 bases identical to TRBD2. Per germline, CDR1 MGHRA and CDR2 YSYEKL. V lost 0 bases to trimming and J lost 7 bases; unmatched junction nucleotides: 4. CDR3 length: 14 residues. Here the CDR3 DNA reads TGCGCCAGCAGCCAAGATGCGGGGGGGGGAGAGCAGTACTTC. Translation gives CASSQDAGGGEQYF.

The chain carries TRBV9 and TRBJ2-1; no reliable D call. The V end was cut by 0 bases, the J end by 5 bases, with 9 bases between. The germline V gene has CDR1 SGDLS and CDR2 YYNGEE. This CDR3 is 14 amino acids long. The CDR3 DNA reads as TGTGCCAGCAGCGTAGGCGGTAGACACAATGAGCAGTTCTTC. Amino acid sequence: CASSVGGRHNEQFF.

The rearrangement uses TRBV7-9 and TRBJ1-2; possibly TRBD1 for D (5 bases). Germline V gives CDR1 SEHNR, CDR2 FQNEAQ (reference sequence). The CDR3 covers 14 residues. Trimming left V 7 bases short and J 3 bases short, with 15 bases between. The CDR3 nucleotides read TGTGCCAGCACCGTAGTAGGAGGGGACTATGGCTACACCTTC. Translation: CASTVVGGDYGYTF.